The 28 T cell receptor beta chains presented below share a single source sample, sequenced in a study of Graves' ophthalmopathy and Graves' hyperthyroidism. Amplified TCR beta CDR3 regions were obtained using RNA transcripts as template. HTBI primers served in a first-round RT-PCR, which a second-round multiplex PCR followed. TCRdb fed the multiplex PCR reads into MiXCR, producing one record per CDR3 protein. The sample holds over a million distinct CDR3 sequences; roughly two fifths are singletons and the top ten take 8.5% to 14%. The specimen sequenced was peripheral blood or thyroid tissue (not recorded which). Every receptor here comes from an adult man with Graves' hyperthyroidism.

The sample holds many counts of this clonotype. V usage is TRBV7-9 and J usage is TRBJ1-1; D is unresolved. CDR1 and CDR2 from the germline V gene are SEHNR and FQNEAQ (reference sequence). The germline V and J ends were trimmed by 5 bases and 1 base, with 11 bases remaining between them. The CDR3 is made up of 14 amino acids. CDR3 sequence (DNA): TGTGCCAGCAGCCCCAGACGTGGGAACACTGAAGCTTTCTTT. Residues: CASSPRRGNTEAFF.

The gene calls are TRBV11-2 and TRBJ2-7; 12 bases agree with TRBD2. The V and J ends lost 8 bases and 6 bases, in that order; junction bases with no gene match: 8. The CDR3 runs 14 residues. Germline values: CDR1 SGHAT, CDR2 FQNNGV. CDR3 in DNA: TGTGCCAGCGGCCAGACTAGCGGGAGTTTCGAGCAGTACTTC. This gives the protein CASGQTSGSFEQYF. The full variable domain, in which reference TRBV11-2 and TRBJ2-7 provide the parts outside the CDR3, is EAGVAQSPRYKIIEKRQSVAFWCNPISGHATLYWYQQILGQGPKLLIQFQNNGVVDDSQLPKDRFSAERLKGVDSTLKIQPAKLEDSAVYLCASGQTSGSFEQYFGPGTRLTVT.

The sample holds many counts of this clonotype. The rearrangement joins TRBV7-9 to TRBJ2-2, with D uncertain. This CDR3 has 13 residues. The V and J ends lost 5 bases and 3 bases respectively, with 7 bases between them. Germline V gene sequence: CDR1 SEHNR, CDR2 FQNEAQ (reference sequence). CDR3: CASSPPYTGELFF. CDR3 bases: TGTGCCAGCAGCCCCCCATACACCGGGGAGCTGTTTTTT.

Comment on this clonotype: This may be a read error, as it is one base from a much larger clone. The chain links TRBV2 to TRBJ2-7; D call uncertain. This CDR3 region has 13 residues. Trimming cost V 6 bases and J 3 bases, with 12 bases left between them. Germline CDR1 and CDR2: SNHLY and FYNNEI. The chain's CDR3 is CASRSQVYYEQYF. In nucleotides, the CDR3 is TGTGCCAGCAGATCCCAGGTTTACTACGAGCAGTACTTC.

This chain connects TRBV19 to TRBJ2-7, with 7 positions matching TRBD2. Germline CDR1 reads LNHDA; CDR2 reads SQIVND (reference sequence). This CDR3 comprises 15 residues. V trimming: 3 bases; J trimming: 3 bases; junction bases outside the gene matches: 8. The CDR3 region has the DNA TGTGCCAGTAGTATCGGACTAGAACCCTTCTACGAGCAGTACTTC. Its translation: CASSIGLEPFYEQYF.

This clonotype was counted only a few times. CDR3: CASSSFGQKNTEAFF. Here the CDR3 DNA reads TGTGCCAGCAGCTCCTTCGGACAGAAGAACACTGAAGCTTTCTTT. V is TRBV5-4 and J is TRBJ1-1; TRBD1 might be the D (6 bases). Germline CDR1 is SGHNT and CDR2 is YYREEE (reference sequence). This CDR3 region has 15 residues. Trimming stripped 3 bases from V and 1 base from J, with 13 bases between.

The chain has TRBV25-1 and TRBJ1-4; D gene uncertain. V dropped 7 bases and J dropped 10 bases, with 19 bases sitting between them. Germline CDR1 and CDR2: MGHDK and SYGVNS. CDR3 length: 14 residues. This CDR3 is CASTPPGTRRKLFF. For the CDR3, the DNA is TGTGCCAGCACCCCCCCGGGAACGAGGCGAAAACTGTTTTTT.

CDR3 nucleotides: TGTGCCATCAGTGAGACCGGGACTCCCATGAACACTGAAGCTTTCTTT. Its translation is CAISETGTPMNTEAFF. This sequence joins TRBV10-3 and TRBJ1-1; tentatively, D is TRBD1 (5 bases). Germline assignment: CDR1 ENHRY and CDR2 SYGVKD. This CDR3 is built from 16 residues. Deletions cut 2 bases from V and 0 bases from J, with 13 bases between.

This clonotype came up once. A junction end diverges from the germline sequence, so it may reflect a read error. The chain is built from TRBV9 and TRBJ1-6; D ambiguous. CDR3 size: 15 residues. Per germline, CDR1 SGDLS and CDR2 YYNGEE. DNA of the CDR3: TGTGCCAGGAGCGTAGGCGGAACGGCGAATTCACCCCTCCACTTT. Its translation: CARSVGGTANSPLHF.

In nucleotides, the CDR3 is TGTGCCAGTAGTGTCGACAGCTGGGGTAACGTCCTGACTTTC. It codes for CASSVDSWGNVLTF. The V and J genes are TRBV19 and TRBJ2-6; maybe TRBD1 (5 bases). Trimming cost V 5 bases and J 10 bases, with 15 bases left between them. CDR3 length equals 14 residues. CDR1 is LNHDA, CDR2 SQIVND, per germline (reference sequence).

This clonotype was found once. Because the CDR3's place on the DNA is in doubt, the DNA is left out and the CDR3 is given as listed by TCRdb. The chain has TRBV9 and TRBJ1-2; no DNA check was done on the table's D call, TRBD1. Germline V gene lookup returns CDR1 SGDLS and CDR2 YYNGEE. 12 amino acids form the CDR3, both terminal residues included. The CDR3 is CASSVVAGGNTF.

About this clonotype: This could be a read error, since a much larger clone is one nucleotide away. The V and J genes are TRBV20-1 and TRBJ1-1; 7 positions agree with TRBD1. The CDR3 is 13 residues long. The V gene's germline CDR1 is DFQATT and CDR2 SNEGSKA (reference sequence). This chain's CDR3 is CSVRGQGVGDAFF. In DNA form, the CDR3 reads TGCAGTGTTAGAGGGCAGGGGGTTGGGGACGCTTTCTTT.

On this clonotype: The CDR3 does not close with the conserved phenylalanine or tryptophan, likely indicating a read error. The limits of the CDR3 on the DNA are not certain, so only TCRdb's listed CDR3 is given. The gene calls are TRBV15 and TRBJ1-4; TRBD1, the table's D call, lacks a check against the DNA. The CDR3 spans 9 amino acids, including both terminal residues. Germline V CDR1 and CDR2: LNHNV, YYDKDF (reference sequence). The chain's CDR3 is CATGNGAGL.

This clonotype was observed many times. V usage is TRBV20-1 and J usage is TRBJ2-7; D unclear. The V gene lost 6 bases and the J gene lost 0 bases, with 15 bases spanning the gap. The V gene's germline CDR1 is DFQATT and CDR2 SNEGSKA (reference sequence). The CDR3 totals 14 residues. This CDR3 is CSALRQVSSYEQYF. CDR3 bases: TGCAGTGCCCTAAGACAAGTAAGCTCCTACGAGCAGTACTTC.

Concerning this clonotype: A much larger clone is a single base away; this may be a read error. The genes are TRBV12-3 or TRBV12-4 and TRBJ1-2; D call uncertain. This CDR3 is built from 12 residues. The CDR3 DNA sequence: TGTGCCAGCAGTTTGCGGTCGATTGGCTGCACCTTC. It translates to CASSLRSIGCTF.

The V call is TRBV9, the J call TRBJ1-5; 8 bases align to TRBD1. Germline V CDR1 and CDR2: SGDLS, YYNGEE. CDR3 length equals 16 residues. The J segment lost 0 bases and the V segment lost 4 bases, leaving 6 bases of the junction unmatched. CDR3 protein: CASSRQGINSNQPQHF. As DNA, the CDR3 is TGTGCCAGCAGCAGACAGGGGATCAATAGCAATCAGCCCCAGCATTTT.

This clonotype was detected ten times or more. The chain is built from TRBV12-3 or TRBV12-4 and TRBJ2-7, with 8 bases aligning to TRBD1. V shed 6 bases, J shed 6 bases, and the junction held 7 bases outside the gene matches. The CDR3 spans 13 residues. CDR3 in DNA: TGTGCCAGCAGGCCGGACAGGGCGGGCGAGCAGTACTTC. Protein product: CASRPDRAGEQYF.

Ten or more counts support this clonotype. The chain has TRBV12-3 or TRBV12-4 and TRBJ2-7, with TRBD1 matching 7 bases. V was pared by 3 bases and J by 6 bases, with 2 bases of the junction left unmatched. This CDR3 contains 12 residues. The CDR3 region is CASSFYRGEQYF. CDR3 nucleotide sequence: TGTGCCAGCAGTTTCTACAGGGGCGAGCAGTACTTC.

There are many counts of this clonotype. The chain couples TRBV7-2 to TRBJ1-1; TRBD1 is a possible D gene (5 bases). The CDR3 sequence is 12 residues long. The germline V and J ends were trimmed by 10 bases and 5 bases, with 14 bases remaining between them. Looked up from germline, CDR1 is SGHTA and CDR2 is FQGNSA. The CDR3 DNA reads TGTGCCACCGGCTGGGGGGGGACTGAAGCTTTCTTT. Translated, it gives CATGWGGTEAFF.

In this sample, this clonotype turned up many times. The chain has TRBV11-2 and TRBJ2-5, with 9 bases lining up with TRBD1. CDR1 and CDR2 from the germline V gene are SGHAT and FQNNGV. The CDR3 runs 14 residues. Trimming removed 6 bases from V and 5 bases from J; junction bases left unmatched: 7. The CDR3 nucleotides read TGTGCCAGCAGGACCCCGACAGGGGGGGAGACCCAGTACTTC. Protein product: CASRTPTGGETQYF.

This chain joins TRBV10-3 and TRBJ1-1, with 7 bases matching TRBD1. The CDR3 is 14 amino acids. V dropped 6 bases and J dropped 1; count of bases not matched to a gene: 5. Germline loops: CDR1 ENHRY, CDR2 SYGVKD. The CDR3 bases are TGTGCCATCAGCGACAGGGAGCAGAACACTGAAGCTTTCTTT. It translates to CAISDREQNTEAFF.

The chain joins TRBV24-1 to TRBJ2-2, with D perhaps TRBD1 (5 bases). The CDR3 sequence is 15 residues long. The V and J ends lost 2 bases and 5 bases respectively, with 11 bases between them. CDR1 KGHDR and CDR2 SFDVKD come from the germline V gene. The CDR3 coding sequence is TGTGCCACCAGTGATTCCCTCGACAGAACCGGGGAGCTGTTTTTT. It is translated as CATSDSLDRTGELFF.

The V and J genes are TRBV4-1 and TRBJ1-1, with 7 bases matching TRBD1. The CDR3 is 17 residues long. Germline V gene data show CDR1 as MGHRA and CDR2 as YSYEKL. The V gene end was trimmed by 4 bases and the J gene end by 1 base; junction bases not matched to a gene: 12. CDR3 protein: CASSRPDRAGWNTEAFF. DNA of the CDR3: TGCGCCAGCAGCCGGCCCGACAGGGCGGGATGGAACACTGAAGCTTTCTTT.

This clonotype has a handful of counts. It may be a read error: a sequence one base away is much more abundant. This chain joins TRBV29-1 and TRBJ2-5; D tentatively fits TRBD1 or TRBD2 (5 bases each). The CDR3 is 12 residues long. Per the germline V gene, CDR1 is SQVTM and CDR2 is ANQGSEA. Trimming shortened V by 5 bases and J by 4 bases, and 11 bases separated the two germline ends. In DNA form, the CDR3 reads TGCAGCGTTCAGAGGGGTAGAGAGACCCAGTACTTC. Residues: CSVQRGRETQYF.

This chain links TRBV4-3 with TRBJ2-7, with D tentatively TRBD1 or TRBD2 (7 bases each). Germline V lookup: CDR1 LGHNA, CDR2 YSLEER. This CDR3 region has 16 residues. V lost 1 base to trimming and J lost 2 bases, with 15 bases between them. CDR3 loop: CASSQGEGASPYEQYF. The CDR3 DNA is TGCGCCAGCAGCCAAGGGGAGGGGGCGAGTCCCTACGAGCAGTACTTC.

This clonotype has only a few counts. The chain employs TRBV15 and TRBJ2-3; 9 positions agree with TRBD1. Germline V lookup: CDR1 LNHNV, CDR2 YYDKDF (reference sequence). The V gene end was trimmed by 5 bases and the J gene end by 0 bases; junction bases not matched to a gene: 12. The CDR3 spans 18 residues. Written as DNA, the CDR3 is TGTGCCACCAGCCAACAACCCGCCGGGACAGGGAGCACAGATACGCAGTATTTT. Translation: CATSQQPAGTGSTDTQYF.

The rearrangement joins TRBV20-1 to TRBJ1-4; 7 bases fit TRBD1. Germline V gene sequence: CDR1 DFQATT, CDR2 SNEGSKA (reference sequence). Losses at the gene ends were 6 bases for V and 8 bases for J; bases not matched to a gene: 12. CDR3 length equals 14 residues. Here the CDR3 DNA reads TGCAGTGCCGATCTAACATGGACAGGAGAAAAACTGTTTTTT. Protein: CSADLTWTGEKLFF.

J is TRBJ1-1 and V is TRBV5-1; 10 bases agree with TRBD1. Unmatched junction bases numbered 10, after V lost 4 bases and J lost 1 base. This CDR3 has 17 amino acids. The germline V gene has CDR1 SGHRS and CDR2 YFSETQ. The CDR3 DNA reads TGCGCCAGCAGCAAGACCGGGACAGGGGTTTCGAACACTGAAGCTTTCTTT. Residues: CASSKTGTGVSNTEAFF.